This T cell receptor beta chain was documented in a study of blood T cell repertoires in COVID-19. In the study overall: The United States, Italy and Spain were the sources of the acute and convalescent COVID-19 samples.

Source study methods: Amplification from reference gene primers served as the basis for estimated nucleated cell counts. Clones were read by immunoSEQ multiplex PCR, and TCRdb kept only the in-frame ones, dropping some. V and J calls and clone size are as listed in that table; D and trimming were resolved from the DNA. This sample has more than 130,000 clones, with approximately 87% found just once. V lost 6 bases and J lost 7, with 6 bases in between. CDR1 is LNHDA, CDR2 SQIVND, per germline (reference sequence). This CDR3 is built from 11 residues. The sequenced material came from peripheral blood. This chain joins TRBV19 and TRBJ2-2, with D uncertain. The source is a woman in her forties with acute or convalescent COVID-19. The CDR3 is CASRTGGELFF. CDR3 in DNA: TGTGCCAGTAGAACCGGCGGGGAGCTGTTTTTT. Complete variable domain (other parts from reference TRBV19 and TRBJ2-2): DGGITQSPKYLFRKEGQNVTLSCEQNLNHDAMYWYRQDPGQGLRLIYYSQIVNDFQKGDIAEGYSVSREKKESFPLTVTSAQKNPTAFYLCASRTGGELFFGEGSRLTVL.